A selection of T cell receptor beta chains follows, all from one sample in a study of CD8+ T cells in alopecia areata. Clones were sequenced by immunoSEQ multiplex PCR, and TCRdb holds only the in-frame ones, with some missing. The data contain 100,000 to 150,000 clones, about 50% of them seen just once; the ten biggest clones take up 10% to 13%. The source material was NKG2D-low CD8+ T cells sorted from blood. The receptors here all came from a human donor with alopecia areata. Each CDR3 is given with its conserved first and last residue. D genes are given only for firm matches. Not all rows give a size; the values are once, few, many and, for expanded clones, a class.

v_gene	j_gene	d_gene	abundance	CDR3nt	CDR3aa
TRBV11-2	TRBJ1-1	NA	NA	TGTGCCAGCAGCCCCTCGGAAGCTTTCTTT	CASSPSEAFF
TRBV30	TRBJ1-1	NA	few	TGTGCCTGGATCAGCTCCGGGGTTGAAGCTTTCTTT	CAWISSGVEAFF
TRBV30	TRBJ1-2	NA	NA	TGTGCCTGGGACTTCGGGGCAGGCTATGGCTACACCTTC	CAWDFGAGYGYTF
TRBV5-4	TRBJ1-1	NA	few	TGTGCCAGCAGCTTGTGGATCTCAAGTAAATTCGCCAACACTGAAGCTTTCTTT	CASSLWISSKFANTEAFF
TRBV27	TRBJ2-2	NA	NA	TGTGCCAGCAGTTTACGGGGGGCGGGCACCGGGGAGCTGTTTTTT	CASSLRGAGTGELFF
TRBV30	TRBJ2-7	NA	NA	TGTGCCTGGAGTGTGGGAAGGATTAAGATCGGCGAGCAGTACTTC	CAWSVGRIKIGEQYF
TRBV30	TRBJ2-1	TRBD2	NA	TGTGCCTGGCAACTAGCGGGAGGGGGCACTGAGCAGTTCTTC	CAWQLAGGGTEQFF
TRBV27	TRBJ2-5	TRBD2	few	TGTGCCAGCAGTTCGGGAGGGGAGACCCAGTACTTC	CASSSGGETQYF
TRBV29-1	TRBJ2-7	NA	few	TGCAGCGTTTTCGGGGATACTTACGAGCAGTACTTC	CSVFGDTYEQYF
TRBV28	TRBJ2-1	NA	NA	TGTGCCAGCAGCACCAACTACAATGAGCAGTTCTTC	CASSTNYNEQFF
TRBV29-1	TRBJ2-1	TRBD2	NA	TGCAGCGTTGAAGATCCCAGCGGGACGTACAATGAGCAGTTCTTC	CSVEDPSGTYNEQFF
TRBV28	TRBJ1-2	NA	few	TGTGCCAGCAGTTTCCCCACAGGTGGGGCCCAAAACTATGGCTACACCTTC	CASSFPTGGAQNYGYTF
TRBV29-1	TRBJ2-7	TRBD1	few	TGCAGCGTTGAGACAGGGCACTACGAGCAGTACTTC	CSVETGHYEQYF